The sequence of this T cell receptor (beta chain) was determined in a study of cytomegalovirus exposure and HLA in healthy donors. The CDR3 has 15 residues. Per the germline V gene, CDR1 is SGHAT and CDR2 is FQNNGV. Trimming removed 3 bases from V and 2 bases from J; junction bases left unmatched: 6. The PCR had 60 Vbeta and 13 Jbeta primers. Assay: immunoSEQ multiplex PCR; the TCRdb copy retains only in-frame clones and omits some. Found here are more than 85,000 clones, roughly three quarters of them singletons; the top ten hold roughly 8.2%. This clone was observed a handful of times. The sequenced sample consisted of PBMCs. The source is a woman in her forties or fifties in good health and CMV-seropositive. The chain combines TRBV11-2 with TRBJ2-7, with 8 nucleotides matching TRBD1. The CDR3 reads CASSFLTGATYEQYF. In nucleotides, the CDR3 is TGTGCCAGCAGCTTCCTGACAGGGGCCACCTACGAGCAGTACTTC.